This T cell receptor beta chain was sequenced for a study of cytomegalovirus exposure and HLA in healthy donors. This clone occurred once. The study ran its PCR with 60 Vbeta and 13 Jbeta primers. The protocol was immunoSEQ multiplex PCR, while the TCRdb copy is restricted to in-frame clones and leaves out a portion. The sample carries over 100,000 clones, 77% recorded once. With V trimmed by 5 bases and J by 9 bases, 13 bases remained unmatched. CDR1 is LNHNV and CDR2 is YYDKDF in the germline V gene (reference sequence). This CDR3 has 14 amino acids. The chain recombines TRBV15 with TRBJ2-7, with 7 positions matching TRBD2. The clonotype comes from a male donor in good health and CMV-seropositive. Sample: PBMCs. CDR3 coding DNA: TGTGCCACCAGCCCTCGGACTAGGAGTAACGGGCAGTACTTC. Translation: CATSPRTRSNGQYF.